What follows are 5 T cell receptor beta chains derived from one specimen sequenced in a study of graft-versus-host responses after intestinal transplantation (TCRdb year 2021). In light of the paper, this sample's time point label describes: cells obtained before transplantation from donor or recipient. Library preparation used the immunoSEQ multiplex PCR assay. In TCRdb, the immuneACCESS table is reduced to in-frame sequences with V and J assigned. These tables do not hold every clone; where another copy was compared, an unresolved V gene accounts for under half, and the others remain unexplained. The table for this sample lists around 15,000 clones; more than 25% of them were counted only once. 3% to 4% of the sample comes from the top ten. The sequences come from alloreactive CD4+ T cells from a mixed lymphocyte reaction culture, collected before intestinal transplant. The cell subset or site label, as the study defines it: CFSE-low proliferating T cells sorted from approximately 6-day pre-transplant mixed lymphocyte reaction (GvH or HvG direction). Receptors were obtained from a human patient who received an intestinal transplant.

This clone appeared a few times. V and J are TRBV14 and TRBJ1-2; 7 bases are a match to TRBD1. The CDR3 covers 13 residues. The V and J ends lost 5 bases and 2 bases, in that order; junction bases with no gene match: 2. The V gene's germline CDR1 is SGHDN and CDR2 FVKESK. The CDR3 region has the DNA TGTGCCAGCAGCGACAGGGCGAACTATGGCTACACCTTC. Translation gives CASSDRANYGYTF.

This clone has just a few counts. This chain joins TRBV29-1 and TRBJ2-1; 10 bases agree with TRBD2. CDR3 length: 13 amino acids. The ends lost 3 bases at V and 6 bases at J; junction bases unmatched: 2. Germline CDR1 and CDR2: SQVTM and ANQGSEA. Written as DNA, the CDR3 is TGCAGCGTTGATCCTAGCGGGGGCAATGAGCAGTTCTTC. Translated: CSVDPSGGNEQFF.

This clone came up a few times. This chain links TRBV7-6 with TRBJ2-7; D is possibly TRBD2 (5 bases). Germline assignment: CDR1 SGHVS and CDR2 FNYEAQ. The CDR3 sequence is 19 residues long. Trimming took off 4 bases at V and 3 bases at J, with 28 bases between the two ends. The CDR3 protein is CASSYGRGPGGQRGYEQYF. CDR3 nucleotides: TGTGCCAGCAGCTACGGTAGAGGGCCCGGCGGGCAGAGAGGCTACGAGCAGTACTTC.

This clone was seen more than once but under ten times. The chain carries TRBV6-9 and TRBJ2-7, with TRBD2 as a possible D gene (5 bases). V gave up 6 bases and J gave up 7 bases, with 16 bases separating them. In germline, CDR1 is MNHGY, CDR2 SVAAGI. CDR3 length equals 13 residues. CDR3 bases: TGTGCCAGCAGCCGGGGTCCATCTGGTGAGCAGTACTTC. Translating gives CASSRGPSGEQYF.

V and J are TRBV7-3 and TRBJ2-3, with D maybe TRBD2 (6 bases). The CDR3 runs 14 residues. The V end was cut by 5 bases, the J end by 2 bases, with 11 bases between. From germline, CDR1 is SGHTA and CDR2 FQGTGA. CDR3 protein: CASSPGTSTDTQYF. Written as DNA, the CDR3 is TGTGCCAGCAGCCCCGGGACTTCCACAGATACGCAGTATTTT.